Shown below are 25 T cell receptor beta chains from a single sample sequenced in a study of blood T cell repertoires in COVID-19. TCRdb's table, derived via immunoSEQ multiplex PCR, lists solely in-frame clones and lacks some. This sample has 100,000 or so clones, with 80% to 95% found just once. Material: peripheral blood. The origin of the receptors is a middle-aged man with active COVID-19.

CDR3 in DNA: TGCGCCAGCAGCGCCGGACTAGCGGGACGATCCAATGAGCAGTTCTTC. Its translation is CASSAGLAGRSNEQFF. The chain has TRBV5-1 and TRBJ2-1, with 12 bases matching TRBD2. Germline CDR1 and CDR2: SGHRS and YFSETQ. CDR3 length: 16 amino acids. With V trimmed by 4 bases and J by 6 bases, 8 bases remained unmatched.

The sample holds a few counts of this clone. The J gene is TRBJ1-4, the V gene TRBV7-2; maybe TRBD1 (5 bases). The CDR3 covers 14 residues. Germline values: CDR1 SGHTA, CDR2 FQGNSA. Trimming stripped 4 bases from V and 8 bases from J, with 14 bases between. The CDR3 DNA follows: TGTGCCAGCAGCTCCCGGCCCGGGGGGGAAAAACTGTTTTTT. Protein sequence: CASSSRPGGEKLFF.

CDR3 DNA: TGTGCCAGCACCCATTACAATGAGCAGTTCTTC. Residues: CASTHYNEQFF. This sequence joins TRBV28 and TRBJ2-1; D call uncertain. Trimming took off 7 bases at V and 4 bases at J, with 5 bases between the two ends. Germline lookup yields CDR1 MDHEN and CDR2 SYDVKM. The length of the CDR3 is 11 residues.

The chain employs TRBV12-3 or TRBV12-4 and TRBJ1-6; 7 bases agree with TRBD1. CDR3 size: 13 residues. V lost 5 bases to trimming and J lost 10 bases; unmatched junction nucleotides: 5. CDR3 nucleotide sequence: TGTGCCAGCAGTGCATTACAGGGGTCACCCCTCCACTTT. Its translation is CASSALQGSPLHF.

V and J are TRBV7-9 and TRBJ2-1, with 9 bases matching TRBD2. This CDR3 region has 16 residues. Germline lookup yields CDR1 SEHNR and CDR2 FQNEAQ (reference sequence). The junction had 8 bases not matched to a gene; V was cut back by 5 bases and J by 3 bases. CDR3 loop: CASSPIAGAVYNEQFF. The CDR3 DNA reads TGTGCCAGCAGCCCCATAGCGGGAGCGGTCTACAATGAGCAGTTCTTC.

The chain links TRBV11-2 to TRBJ2-7; D is possibly TRBD2 (7 bases). V was shortened by 0 bases and J by 3 bases, with 18 bases between the two germline ends. The CDR3 extends over 17 amino acids. Germline CDR1 is SGHAT and CDR2 is FQNNGV. CDR3: CASSLDLGEGGNYEQYF. The CDR3 DNA reads TGTGCCAGCAGCTTAGACCTCGGGGAGGGGGGAAACTACGAGCAGTACTTC. The whole variable domain, filled in from reference TRBV11-2 and TRBJ2-7, reads EAGVAQSPRYKIIEKRQSVAFWCNPISGHATLYWYQQILGQGPKLLIQFQNNGVVDDSQLPKDRFSAERLKGVDSTLKIQPAKLEDSAVYLCASSLDLGEGGNYEQYFGPGTRLTVT.

The J gene is TRBJ1-3, the V gene TRBV7-8; 10 bases map to TRBD1. Germline assignment: CDR1 SGHVS and CDR2 FQNEAQ. This CDR3 has 15 residues. Germline trimming cut 5 bases from V and 8 bases from J; bases unmatched to any gene: 9. The CDR3 sequence: CASSTQDGTGDTIYF. The CDR3, as DNA: TGTGCCAGCAGCACCCAGGACGGGACAGGGGACACCATATATTTT.

The chain recombines TRBV19 with TRBJ2-7, with 8 bases matching TRBD1. The ends lost 6 bases at V and 1 base at J; junction bases unmatched: 11. The CDR3 contains 16 residues. CDR1 is LNHDA, CDR2 SQIVND, per germline (reference sequence). Here the CDR3 DNA reads TGTGCCAGTAGGGGGTCGGACAGGGACGGTTCCTACGAGCAGTACTTC. Translation: CASRGSDRDGSYEQYF.

This rearrangement joins TRBV18 to TRBJ1-2; the D is unclear. The CDR3 length is 13 residues. Germline V lookup: CDR1 KGHSH, CDR2 LQKENI. V shed 2 bases and J shed 2 bases, with 6 bases lying between them. The CDR3 sequence is CASSPTENYGYTF. The CDR3, as DNA: TGTGCCAGCTCACCAACAGAGAACTATGGCTACACCTTC.

The chain uses TRBV12-3 or TRBV12-4 and TRBJ2-2; no clear D. V lost 8 bases and J lost 6, with 13 bases in between. The CDR3 is 13 amino acids. The CDR3 loop reads CASRPDTPGELFF. CDR3 sequence (DNA): TGTGCCAGCCGCCCAGACACTCCCGGGGAGCTGTTTTTT.

The chain recombines TRBV3-1 (or the pseudogene TRBV3-2) with TRBJ2-5; D not certain. Germline values: CDR1 LGHDT, CDR2 YNNKEL (reference sequence). The CDR3 has 15 residues. V lost 0 bases and J lost 3, with 11 bases in between. CDR3 sequence (DNA): TGTGCCAGCAGCCAAGATTGGGCAGGTAAAGAGACCCAGTACTTC. Its translation is CASSQDWAGKETQYF.

The J gene is TRBJ1-1, the V gene TRBV5-1, with D hard to call. The germline CDR1 and CDR2 sequences are SGHRS and YFSETQ. Trimming took 4 bases from V and 4 from J, leaving 11 bases between them. The length of the CDR3 is 13 residues. The CDR3 nucleotides read TGCGCCAGCAGCCTGAGGGCCCGCACTGAAGCTTTCTTT. It translates to CASSLRARTEAFF.

This chain links TRBV5-6 with TRBJ1-2, with a possible D match to TRBD1 (6 bases). CDR1 SGHDT and CDR2 YYEEEE come from the germline V gene. The CDR3 loop spans 13 amino acids. V was pared by 4 bases and J by 1 base, with 8 bases between. The CDR3 coding sequence is TGTGCCAGCAGCGTCAGGGGTAACTATGGCTACACCTTC. Protein sequence: CASSVRGNYGYTF. Complete variable domain (other parts from reference TRBV5-6 and TRBJ1-2): DAGVTQSPTHLIKTRGQQVTLRCSPKSGHDTVSWYQQALGQGPQFIFQYYEEEERQRGNFPDRFSGHQFPNYSSELNVNALLLGDSALYLCASSVRGNYGYTFGSGTRLTVV.

The chain uses TRBV28 and TRBJ2-2; D may be TRBD2 (5 bases). Germline-derived CDR1 and CDR2 are MDHEN and SYDVKM. The CDR3 covers 15 residues. V lost 6 bases and J 2 bases, leaving 13 bases between the germline ends. The CDR3 DNA reads TGTGCCAGCAGGACATTTGGACTCAACACCGGGGAGCTGTTTTTT. The encoded protein is CASRTFGLNTGELFF. Based on the CDR3 plus reference TRBV28 and TRBJ2-2, the full variable domain is DVKVTQSSRYLVKRTGEKVFLECVQDMDHENMFWYRQDPGLGLRLIYFSYDVKMKEKGDIPEGYSVSREKKERFSLILESASTNQTSMYLCASRTFGLNTGELFFGEGSRLTVL.

The gene calls are TRBV7-2 and TRBJ2-7; 7 nucleotides align to TRBD2. Germline loops: CDR1 SGHTA, CDR2 FQGNSA. This CDR3 comprises 14 residues. V was pared by 1 base and J by 7 bases, with 7 bases of the junction left unmatched. The CDR3 region is CASSLGFGAGEQYF. CDR3 nucleotides: TGTGCCAGCAGCTTAGGATTCGGAGCGGGGGAGCAGTACTTC.

V and J are TRBV28 and TRBJ1-1; TRBD1 matches 11 bases. The V gene's germline CDR1 is MDHEN and CDR2 SYDVKM. V gave up 7 bases and J gave up 3 bases; unmatched junction bases: 7. This CDR3 has 15 residues. CDR3 DNA sequence: TGTGCCAGCAATTTGCCGGGACAGGGGGACACTGAAGCTTTCTTT. Encoded protein: CASNLPGQGDTEAFF.

The V gene is TRBV2, the J gene TRBJ1-3; the D is unclear. Germline assignment: CDR1 SNHLY and CDR2 FYNNEI. The V end was cut by 6 bases, the J end by 0 bases, with 12 bases between. This CDR3 spans 15 amino acids. The CDR3 DNA reads as TGTGCCAGCAGCCCTCAGGCCAGCTCTGGAAACACCATATATTTT. Its translation is CASSPQASSGNTIYF. Full variable domain (remainder filled in from reference TRBV2 and TRBJ1-3): EPEVTQTPSHQVTQMGQEVILRCVPISNHLYFYWYRQILGQKVEFLVSFYNNEISEKSEIFDDQFSVERPDGSNFTLKIRSTKLEDSAMYFCASSPQASSGNTIYFGEGSWLTVV.

The chain recombines TRBV11-2 with TRBJ2-7; 8 bases are a match to TRBD2. CDR1 and CDR2 (germline): SGHAT, FQNNGV. V gave up 4 bases and J gave up 4 bases; unmatched junction bases: 15. CDR3 size: 17 residues. CDR3 in amino acids: CASSSSRGRIIGYEQYF. The CDR3 DNA is TGTGCCAGCAGCTCCTCGCGCGGGAGGATTATTGGTTACGAGCAGTACTTC.

The chain recombines TRBV29-1 with TRBJ2-1; 7 nucleotides line up with TRBD1. This CDR3 contains 13 residues. V was clipped by 6 bases and J by 9 bases; unmatched bases: 11. The germline CDR1 and CDR2 sequences are SQVTM and ANQGSEA. CDR3 sequence (DNA): TGCAGCGTACCGACAGGGTCCCGCGGTGAGCAGTTCTTC. It is translated as CSVPTGSRGEQFF.

The gene calls are TRBV9 and TRBJ1-3; 7 nucleotides align to TRBD1. V was clipped by 3 bases and J by 0 bases; unmatched bases: 9. Germline CDR1 is SGDLS and CDR2 is YYNGEE. The CDR3 is 17 residues long. Written as DNA, the CDR3 is TGTGCCAGCAGCGCCCGCGGGGACAGCCGCTCTGGAAACACCATATATTTT. Translated, it gives CASSARGDSRSGNTIYF.

This rearrangement joins TRBV7-3 to TRBJ2-6; TRBD1 matches 9 bases. The V segment lost 5 bases and the J segment 1 base; nucleotides outside the gene matches: 9. The CDR3 has 18 residues. Germline assignment: CDR1 SGHTA and CDR2 FQGTGA. In DNA, the CDR3 is TGTGCCAGCAGCCCTATCCCGGGACAGGGTTCTGGGGCCAACGTCCTGACTTTC. This sequence encodes CASSPIPGQGSGANVLTF.

This chain uses TRBV6-5 with TRBJ1-1; maybe TRBD1 (5 bases). Germline lookup yields CDR1 MNHEY and CDR2 SVGAGI. This CDR3 spans 11 amino acids. Between the trimmed V and J ends, which lost 7 bases and 7 bases, there was a span of 10 bases. The DNA for the CDR3 is TGTGCCAGCATAAACAGGTATGAAGCTTTCTTT. Protein: CASINRYEAFF.

The chain joins TRBV11-2 to TRBJ1-4; TRBD1 agrees at 7 bases. Germline loops: CDR1 SGHAT, CDR2 FQNNGV. The CDR3 has 16 residues. V was pared by 4 bases and J by 0 bases, with 5 bases of the junction left unmatched. CDR3 sequence reads: CASSSRGRATNEKLFF. The CDR3 nucleotides are TGTGCCAGCAGCTCCAGGGGGAGAGCAACTAATGAAAAACTGTTTTTT.

The gene calls are TRBV18 and TRBJ1-2, with D tentatively TRBD1 (6 bases). CDR3 length: 13 amino acids. The V end lost 2 bases, the J end lost 8 bases, and 12 bases lay between the germline ends. Germline CDR1 reads KGHSH; CDR2 reads LQKENI. CDR3 sequence (DNA): TGTGCCAGCTCACCAGACAGGACGGGCGGCTACACCTTC. Its translation is CASSPDRTGGYTF.

The chain carries TRBV9 and TRBJ2-3; 7 nucleotides align to TRBD1. The V gene's germline CDR1 is SGDLS and CDR2 YYNGEE. The CDR3 sequence is 14 residues long. The V segment lost 2 bases and the J segment 3 bases; nucleotides outside the gene matches: 3. CDR3 amino acids: CASSVLQGTDTQYF. The CDR3 bases are TGTGCCAGCAGCGTGTTACAGGGGACAGATACGCAGTATTTT.